This is a list of T cell receptor beta chains from one sample in a study of OX40 agonist ivuxolimab in advanced cancers. Profiled with immunoSEQ multiplex PCR; TCRdb holds only in-frame clones, not every one. The sample lists 12,000 or so clones, approximately 83% occurring once. Sequences were derived from CD4+ or CD8+ T cells sorted from blood, sampled in a trial of the OX40 agonist ivuxolimab. All receptors come from an adult with an advanced solid tumor such as melanoma, head and neck, liver or kidney cancer. Both conserved end residues are part of each CDR3. The D gene is left open where the match is weak. Size values are once, few and many counts, or a class for expanded clones, and some rows have none.

CDR3 DNA,CDR3 protein,V gene,clone size,J gene,D gene
TGCGCCAGCAGCCAAATCGACAGGGGCTCCGACGAGCAGTACTTC,CASSQIDRGSDEQYF,TRBV4-3,-,TRBJ2-7,TRBD1
TGTGCCAGCAGCTACGGACTAGCAGGGCCCAAGGACGAGCAGTACTTC,CASSYGLAGPKDEQYF,TRBV7-9,-,TRBJ2-7,TRBD2
TGTGCCAGTAGTTCCGGGACAGGGTGGATCACCGGGGAGCTGTTTTTT,CASSSGTGWITGELFF,TRBV19,-,TRBJ2-2,TRBD1
TGTGCCAGCAGTCCGGACACCTGGACCTACAATGAGCAGTTCTTC,CASSPDTWTYNEQFF,TRBV28,-,TRBJ2-1,-
TGTGCCAGCAGCGTCAGGGGGAATAGTAATTCACCCCTCCACTTT,CASSVRGNSNSPLHF,TRBV9,-,TRBJ1-6,TRBD1
TGTGCCAGCAGCTTAACCCATTCTAGCGGGGCCCTCAATGAGCAGTTCTTC,CASSLTHSSGALNEQFF,TRBV11-3,-,TRBJ2-1,TRBD2
TGTGCCAGTTTAGGGGGGGCCTTGTCAGATACGCAGTATTTT,CASLGGALSDTQYF,TRBV5-6,-,TRBJ2-3,-
TGTGCCAGCAGTTCTGACCTCGTGGGGGTGGCCAAAAACATTCAGTACTTC,CASSSDLVGVAKNIQYF,TRBV27,few,TRBJ2-4,-
TGCAGCGTCGGTCAGGGCTCTCAGCCCCAGCATTTT,CSVGQGSQPQHF,TRBV29-1,-,TRBJ1-5,-
TGCAGCGTACAGGTATACACTGAAGCTTTCTTT,CSVQVYTEAFF,TRBV29-1,few,TRBJ1-1,-
TGTGCCAGCAGCCCACCCTCGGGGGTCTATGGCTACACCTTC,CASSPPSGVYGYTF,TRBV5-6,-,TRBJ1-2,-
TGTGCCAGCAGCCATTCCGGGACTAGCGGGGAGACCCAGTACTTC,CASSHSGTSGETQYF,TRBV11-2,-,TRBJ2-5,TRBD2
TGTGCCACCAGCAGAGGGAACAGGGGGCGTTTACACCACACAGATACGCAGTATTTT,CATSRGNRGRLHHTDTQYF,TRBV15,once,TRBJ2-3,TRBD1
TGTGCCAGCAGTGAAGCCACTAGCGGGAGTGAGTACTTC,CASSEATSGSEYF,TRBV2,-,TRBJ2-7,TRBD2
TGTGCCAGCAGCTTGTCTGGGAATACCGGGGAGCTGTTTTTT,CASSLSGNTGELFF,TRBV5-6,-,TRBJ2-2,-
TGTGCCAGCAGTTTAAGGGCTAGCACAGATACGCAGTATTTT,CASSLRASTDTQYF,TRBV27,-,TRBJ2-3,-
TGTGCCAGCAGCTACGGTAGCAATCAGCCCCAGCATTTT,CASSYGSNQPQHF,TRBV7-5,-,TRBJ1-5,-
TGTGCCAGCTCACCACCGTCCGGGCTCAACGAGCAGTACTTC,CASSPPSGLNEQYF,TRBV18,-,TRBJ2-7,-
TGTGCCAGCAGCGTAGAGAGCGGGCTCAACAATGAGCAGTTCTTC,CASSVESGLNNEQFF,TRBV9,-,TRBJ2-1,-
TGTGCCAGCAGTGGGATTGTCCCCTACAATGAGCAGTTCTTC,CASSGIVPYNEQFF,TRBV6-5,-,TRBJ2-1,-
TGTGCCAGCAGCTTGGAAGGTTGGATGGGGGAGACCCAGTACTTC,CASSLEGWMGETQYF,TRBV5-6,few,TRBJ2-5,-
TGTGCCAGCAGCACCGGGACAGGGAAGGAAAAACTGTTTTTT,CASSTGTGKEKLFF,TRBV7-9,-,TRBJ1-4,TRBD1
TGTGCCAGTAGTATTTCCGCAGGGATCGGTGGAGAGACCCAGTACTTC,CASSISAGIGGETQYF,TRBV19,-,TRBJ2-5,-
TGTGCCAGCAGTGGACAGGGGAAAGCTAACTATGGCTACACCTTC,CASSGQGKANYGYTF,TRBV6-1,-,TRBJ1-2,TRBD1
TGTGCCAGCAGCCTTAACGGGGTTGGGTACAATGAGCAGTTCTTC,CASSLNGVGYNEQFF,TRBV6-9,-,TRBJ2-1,-
TGTGCCAGCACTCCGGGACTAGCGGGGTGGAGTGAGACCCAGTACTTC,CASTPGLAGWSETQYF,TRBV6-6,-,TRBJ2-5,TRBD2
TGCAGCGTCCTTGACAATGACTATGGCTACACCTTC,CSVLDNDYGYTF,TRBV29-1,-,TRBJ1-2,-
TGTGCCAGCAAGACGGCGGGAGGGCCGGATTGGACCGGGGAGCTGTTTTTT,CASKTAGGPDWTGELFF,TRBV2,-,TRBJ2-2,TRBD2
TGTGCCAGCAGCGAGGGCGCTAGCTCCTACGAGCAGTACTTC,CASSEGASSYEQYF,TRBV9,-,TRBJ2-7,-
TGTGCCAGCCGCCCGCAACAGGGGACCACTGAAGCTTTCTTT,CASRPQQGTTEAFF,TRBV7-8,-,TRBJ1-1,TRBD1
TGCAGCGTAACCGGGACAGAGTACGAGCAGTACTTC,CSVTGTEYEQYF,TRBV29-1,-,TRBJ2-7,TRBD1
TGTGCCAGCAGCTTATCGACAGGGGGCCGAGAAGCTTTCTTT,CASSLSTGGREAFF,TRBV7-2,-,TRBJ1-1,TRBD1
TGCAGTGCTAGCACCCTATCCGGCTACACCTTC,CSASTLSGYTF,TRBV20-1,-,TRBJ1-2,-
TGTGCCAGCAGCAAAGCTTCCAGATGGGGCCAGGCGCCCCGCTCTGGGGCCAACGTCCTGACTTTC,CASSKASRWGQAPRSGANVLTF,TRBV21-1,-,TRBJ2-6,-
TGTGCCAGCAGCCAGGGGGTAACCTCCTACAATGAGCAGTTCTTC,CASSQGVTSYNEQFF,TRBV27,once,TRBJ2-1,TRBD1
TGTGCCAGCAGCTTGGGCGGAAACACTGAAGCTTTCTTT,CASSLGGNTEAFF,TRBV6-4,-,TRBJ1-1,-
TGTGCCAGCAGCTTAGTGGTTTCCGGCCCGGAAGGGATTCAGTACTTC,CASSLVVSGPEGIQYF,TRBV7-2,few,TRBJ2-4,-
TGCGCCAGCAGCCAAGGATTGCTAGCGGGGTCCTACAATGAGCAGTTCTTC,CASSQGLLAGSYNEQFF,TRBV4-1,-,TRBJ2-1,TRBD2
TGTGCCAGCAGTCCCCCCGGCGGACAGTTGAGCTCCTATAATTCACCCCTCCACTTT,CASSPPGGQLSSYNSPLHF,TRBV28,-,TRBJ1-6,-
TGTGCCATCAGTGAGACCGGGACAGGGTGGGGGACTGAAGCTTTCTTT,CAISETGTGWGTEAFF,TRBV10-3,-,TRBJ1-1,TRBD1
TGTGCCAGCAGCCCGACTAGCGGGAGCTCCTACGAGCAGTACTTC,CASSPTSGSSYEQYF,TRBV11-2,once,TRBJ2-7,TRBD2
TGCGCCAGCAGCCCCGACCTAACCTACGAGCAGTACTTC,CASSPDLTYEQYF,TRBV4-1,-,TRBJ2-7,-
TGTGCCAGCAGCTTGGTTTGGGCCCTGCATGAGACCCAGTACTTC,CASSLVWALHETQYF,TRBV5-8,-,TRBJ2-5,-
TGCAGCACCGGGGGGAGCTCCTACAATGAGCAGTTCTTC,CSTGGSSYNEQFF,TRBV29-1,-,TRBJ2-1,TRBD2
TGCGCCAGCAGTGATTCGGTAGGGGGGCATGGCTACACCTTC,CASSDSVGGHGYTF,TRBV10-2,few,TRBJ1-2,-
TGTGCCAGCAGTCCTATTAGCGGGAGCTCCTACGAGCAGTACTTC,CASSPISGSSYEQYF,TRBV5-8,-,TRBJ2-7,TRBD2
TGCGCCAGCAGCAGATTACAGGGGTCCGGGGAGCTGTTTTTT,CASSRLQGSGELFF,TRBV5-4,-,TRBJ2-2,TRBD1
TGTGCCAGCAGCCGATGGGACAGGGGAATGGGCGAGACCCAGTACTTC,CASSRWDRGMGETQYF,TRBV11-1,-,TRBJ2-5,TRBD1
TGTGCCAGCAGCCTCGCGTGGGGAGCGGGAGGCCCCTACAATGAGCAGTTCTTC,CASSLAWGAGGPYNEQFF,TRBV7-9,-,TRBJ2-1,TRBD2
TGTGCCAGCAGTTACCTCCAGGGAGGAGGGCTCCATGGCTACACCTTC,CASSYLQGGGLHGYTF,TRBV6-5,-,TRBJ1-2,-
TGTGCCAGTACTCCGGGACAGGCCTATGGCTACACCTTC,CASTPGQAYGYTF,TRBV19,-,TRBJ1-2,TRBD1
TGTGCCATCAGTGATAGCACCAATAGCAATCAGCCCCAGCATTTT,CAISDSTNSNQPQHF,TRBV10-3,-,TRBJ1-5,-
TGTGCCAGCAGCTTGGGGAGCAGCCTCACTGAAGCTTTCTTT,CASSLGSSLTEAFF,TRBV5-6,-,TRBJ1-1,-
TGTGCCAGCAGTTACCCCGGGGAGCTGTTTTTT,CASSYPGELFF,TRBV6-6,-,TRBJ2-2,-
TGTGCCAGCAGTTACTCGACAGGGGGAGTCCACACCTTC,CASSYSTGGVHTF,TRBV6-6,-,TRBJ1-2,TRBD1
TGTGCCAGCAGTGCCCACCCGAATGAGCAGTTCTTC,CASSAHPNEQFF,TRBV6-5,-,TRBJ2-1,-
TGTGCCAGCAGCTTAGTGAGCGATGAGCAGTTCTTC,CASSLVSDEQFF,TRBV11-3,few,TRBJ2-1,-